Below, one T cell receptor (beta chain) is given with its context. What it recognizes is unknown. The sample belongs to a study of T cell clonotyping in hematopoietic cell transplantation. Overall study findings and caveats: Recipient TCR diversity dropped after transplant; expanded clonotypes rose from day 30 to 180. Few recipient clonotypes overlapped donors; over 97% were de novo at given depth. Cells were unsorted, so CD4 and CD8 contributions were not separated. Higher Inverse Simpson Index values in graft donor and pretransplant recipient predicted broader posttransplant TCR diversity.

Produced via immunoSEQ multiplex PCR; TCRdb's table is partial and in-frame only. The sample carries 15,000 or so clones, 70% to 75% recorded once. This CDR3 comprises 14 residues. Per the germline V gene, CDR1 is SNHLY and CDR2 is FYNNEI. Trimming shortened V by 2 bases and J by 7 bases, and 12 bases separated the two germline ends. Material: peripheral blood mononuclear cells. The genes are TRBV2 and TRBJ1-5; D gene unclear. The TCR was taken from a woman aged 55-70 years in good health. Some clones in this sample may be carry-over from other donors' samples. The CDR3 spells CASSEIVPSQPQHF. The CDR3 DNA sequence: TGTGCCAGCAGTGAAATCGTTCCTTCCCAGCCCCAGCATTTT.